Following are 15 T cell receptor beta chains from one sample sequenced in a study of cytomegalovirus exposure and HLA in healthy donors (dated by TCRdb to about 2017). Library creation used the immunoSEQ multiplex PCR assay. For the multiplex PCR, a mixture combining 60 forward primers for TCR Vbeta segments and 13 reverse primers for TCR Jbeta segments was used. TCRdb obtained this table from immuneACCESS and retained in-frame rearrangements with V and J assigned. These tables miss some clones; where compared with another copy, unresolved V genes account for less than half of the shortfall, and the remainder is unexplained. The sample table contains 130,000 or so clones; only one count was recorded for around 80% of them. The ten top clones hold 2.5% to 4% of the sample. Source material: PBMCs. The source is a man aged 35 to 55 in good health and CMV-seronegative.

As DNA, the CDR3 is TGTGCCAGCAGCTCGTCCCGGGACAGGGTTGGCACCGGGGAGCTGTTTTTT. This codes for CASSSSRDRVGTGELFF. V usage is TRBV7-7 and J usage is TRBJ2-2; TRBD1 matches at 9 bases. CDR1 SSHAT and CDR2 FNYEAQ come from the germline V gene (reference sequence). V trimming: 4 bases; J trimming: 4 bases; junction bases outside the gene matches: 10. The CDR3 runs 17 residues.

There are a few counts of this clone. This chain joins TRBV11-2 and TRBJ2-1; possible D gene TRBD1, 5 bases. V was shortened by 10 bases and J by 3 bases, with 19 bases between the two germline ends. The CDR3 is made up of 15 amino acids. Germline lookup yields CDR1 SGHAT and CDR2 FQNNGV. The CDR3 here is CATTIQGKVYNEQFF. CDR3 nucleotides: TGTGCCACCACGATCCAGGGAAAGGTCTACAATGAGCAGTTCTTC.

There are a few counts of this clone. The V and J genes are TRBV9 and TRBJ2-1; weak D call: TRBD2 (6 bases). From germline, CDR1 is SGDLS and CDR2 YYNGEE. The V end was cut by 8 bases, the J end by 6 bases, with 18 bases between. The CDR3 is 14 amino acids. The CDR3 DNA sequence: TGTGCCAGATACACTAGCTGGACCTCCAATGAGCAGTTCTTC. It translates to CARYTSWTSNEQFF. Drawing the rest from reference TRBV9 and TRBJ2-1, the complete variable domain is DSGVTQTPKHLITATGQRVTLRCSPRSGDLSVYWYQQSLDQGLQFLIQYYNGEERAKGNILERFSAQQFPDLHSELNLSSLELGDSALYFCARYTSWTSNEQFFGPGTRLTVL.

The chain couples TRBV6-6 to TRBJ1-6, with TRBD1 as a possible D gene (5 bases). Trimming removed 0 bases from V and 9 bases from J, with 12 bases in between. Germline lookup yields CDR1 MNHNY and CDR2 SVGAGI (reference sequence). This CDR3 has 15 residues. As DNA, the CDR3 is TGTGCCAGCAGTTACTCGACTGGCAGGGTTTCACCCCTCCACTTT. This sequence encodes CASSYSTGRVSPLHF.

The sample holds one count of this clone. The chain uses TRBV5-1 and TRBJ1-1; possibly TRBD1 for D (5 bases). Germline CDR1 and CDR2: SGHRS and YFSETQ. CDR3 length: 13 residues. The V end lost 0 bases, the J end lost 5 bases, and 8 bases lay between the germline ends. CDR3 residues: CASSLVAGTEAFF. In nucleotides, the CDR3 is TGCGCCAGCAGCTTGGTAGCAGGGACTGAAGCTTTCTTT.

The V call is TRBV7-2, the J call TRBJ2-1, with unresolved D. This CDR3 has 12 residues. Germline loops: CDR1 SGHTA, CDR2 FQGNSA. The V gene lost 5 bases and the J gene lost 5 bases, with 7 bases spanning the gap. The CDR3, as DNA: TGTGCCAGCAGCCAGTACAACAATGAGCAGTTCTTC. This gives the protein CASSQYNNEQFF.

This sequence joins TRBV2 and TRBJ1-5, with 7 bases identical to TRBD1. V shed 5 bases, J shed 4 bases, and the junction held 5 bases outside the gene matches. The CDR3 runs 14 residues. Germline V gene data show CDR1 as SNHLY and CDR2 as FYNNEI. CDR3 region: CASSSDRVNQPQHF. The CDR3 region has the DNA TGTGCCAGCAGTTCCGACAGGGTAAATCAGCCCCAGCATTTT. The full variable domain, completed using reference TRBV2 and TRBJ1-5, is EPEVTQTPSHQVTQMGQEVILRCVPISNHLYFYWYRQILGQKVEFLVSFYNNEISEKSEIFDDQFSVERPDGSNFTLKIRSTKLEDSAMYFCASSSDRVNQPQHFGDGTRLSIL.

This chain uses TRBV27 with TRBJ2-5; tentatively, D is TRBD2 (6 bases). The J call may be mistaken, given a closer DNA end match to TRBJ2-7. This CDR3 spans 13 amino acids. In germline, CDR1 is MNHEY, CDR2 SMNVEV (reference sequence). CDR3 protein: CASSRRVFHEQYF. The CDR3 DNA sequence: TGTGCCAGCAGTCGGAGGGTGTTCCACGAGCAGTACTTC.

This clone was recorded a few times. The V call is TRBV10-3, the J call TRBJ2-7; D not resolved. From germline, CDR1 is ENHRY and CDR2 SYGVKD. There are 11 residues in the CDR3. V gave up 6 bases and J gave up 3 bases, with 6 bases separating them. DNA for the CDR3: TGTGCCATCAGACAGAACTACGAGCAGTACTTC. Encoded protein: CAIRQNYEQYF.

The chain uses TRBV19 and TRBJ1-5; 7 nucleotides match TRBD1. This CDR3 region has 13 residues. The germline gives CDR1 LNHDA, CDR2 SQIVND (reference sequence). V was pared by 5 bases and J by 5 bases, with 3 bases of the junction left unmatched. CDR3 coding DNA: TGTGCCAGTAGTCCGGGACAGTATCAGCCCCAGCATTTT. Amino acid sequence: CASSPGQYQPQHF.

The V and J genes are TRBV6-1 and TRBJ1-2; 8 bases map to TRBD1. J was trimmed by 8 bases and V by 6 bases; bases with no gene match: 11. Germline V gene data show CDR1 as MNHNS and CDR2 as SASEGT. CDR3 length: 14 residues. CDR3 nucleotides: TGTGCCAGCAGCATCGGACAGGGTGTGGGAGGCTACACCTTC. As protein: CASSIGQGVGGYTF.

This chain joins TRBV15 and TRBJ1-3, with D possibly being TRBD1 (5 bases). The germline V and J ends were trimmed by 0 bases and 2 bases, with 11 bases remaining between them. The CDR3 totals 16 residues. Per the germline V gene, CDR1 is LNHNV and CDR2 is YYDKDF (reference sequence). CDR3 residues: CATSRDFWGAGNTIYF. The CDR3 DNA is TGTGCCACCAGCAGAGATTTTTGGGGGGCTGGAAACACCATATATTTT.

The chain combines TRBV27 with TRBJ2-5; 8 bases align to TRBD1. Looked up from germline, CDR1 is MNHEY and CDR2 is SMNVEV (reference sequence). V gave up 2 bases and J gave up 7 bases; unmatched junction bases: 0. The CDR3 has 12 amino acids. The CDR3 loop is CASSLQGATQYF. The CDR3, as DNA: TGTGCCAGCAGTTTACAGGGGGCGACCCAGTACTTC.

The rearrangement links TRBV18 to TRBJ2-3, with D uncertain. V was shortened by 1 base and J by 0 bases, with 8 bases between the two germline ends. The CDR3 loop spans 15 amino acids. Germline-derived CDR1 and CDR2 are KGHSH and LQKENI. The CDR3 nucleotides read TGTGCCAGCTCACCACAAATCCTCAGCACAGATACGCAGTATTTT. It translates to CASSPQILSTDTQYF. Based on the CDR3 plus reference TRBV18 and TRBJ2-3, the full variable domain is NAGVMQNPRHLVRRRGQEARLRCSPMKGHSHVYWYRQLPEEGLKFMVYLQKENIIDESGMPKERFSAEFPKEGPSILRIQQVVRGDSAAYFCASSPQILSTDTQYFGPGTRLTVL.

The V call is TRBV5-1, the J call TRBJ2-2; D ambiguous. CDR1 is SGHRS and CDR2 is YFSETQ in the germline V gene. The CDR3 is 13 amino acids. V lost 0 bases to trimming and J lost 3 bases, with 3 bases between them. CDR3 sequence (DNA): TGCGCCAGCAGCTTGGGAGACACCGGGGAGCTGTTTTTT. Encoded protein: CASSLGDTGELFF.